Here is one TCR beta chain with its context. The antigen is not known. This specimen comes from a study of T cells in Graves' hyperthyroidism and ophthalmopathy. General study points: Model predictions of ophthalmopathy came a median around 6.5 months before onset. Among thyroid clonotypes expanded above 0.001, most also appeared in blood.

Each 10 ml fresh peripheral blood draw supplied the PBMCs. Regions amplified from RNA transcripts were the TCR beta CDR3 regions. TCR CDR3 regions were first amplified by RT-PCR with HTBI primers. TCRdb re-called the multiplex PCR reads through MiXCR, storing one row per CDR3 protein. The table includes approximately 300,000 distinct CDR3 sequences, 15% to 20% detected once. This CDR3 region has 13 residues. Germline CDR1 LNHDA, CDR2 SQIVND (reference sequence). The ends were cut back, 5 bases at V and 1 base at J, with 8 bases in the middle. The chain combines TRBV19 with TRBJ1-1; D is ambiguous. This TCR was recovered from a man under 40 with Graves' hyperthyroidism. The sequencing sample was made of blood. The CDR3 sequence is CASSVNSNTEAFF. The DNA for the CDR3 is TGTGCCAGTAGTGTGAACTCGAACACTGAAGCTTTCTTT.